This T cell receptor beta chain was recovered during a study of post-analysis software for immune sequencing data (dated by TCRdb to the mid-2010s). About the full investigation: Relapsing-remitting, secondary progressive and progressive-relapsing multiple sclerosis were recorded as disease courses, and subtype annotation was lacking for some patients. The patient repertoires were compared against 11 previously published healthy control repertoires obtained from donors aged roughly 6 to 25 years. A subset of samples was prepared in parallel using single-end sample barcoding, then pooled and co-amplified after Illumina adapter ligation. Beyond this particular receptor, the publication reports: Significantly lower normalized Chao1 diversity was found in multiple sclerosis patients than in controls, suggesting substantial peripheral T-cell clonal expansion. Strong co-clustering of samples prepared in the same batch was shown by direct clustering with F measure, prompting a batch-effect correction. The control group was slightly older than the multiple sclerosis patient group. Patients showed significantly higher frequencies than controls for five TRBV segments, among them TRBV5-6, TRBV5-1 and TRBV20-1.

To note about this clonotype: Its antigen is not yet known. No much larger clonotype is one base removed from it; base qualities were not supplied.

V sheds 8 bases and J sheds 4 bases, leaving 21 bases between their ends. The germline V gene supplies CDR1 SQVTM and CDR2 ANQGSEA. The CDR3 numbers 16 residues from cysteine through phenylalanine. The kept DNA is CDR3 alone, 48 bases in frame from the first base. The library was made by PCR. Sequencing was carried out with an Illumina HiSeq 2500. Unique molecular identifiers were incorporated into TCR beta cDNA libraries to reduce PCR and sequencing biases. Approximately 500,000 cDNA molecules were obtained for every 1 to 10 million input T cells, so each molecule roughly corresponded to one T cell. The patient libraries were prepared and sequenced with the same protocol used for the earlier healthy control dataset. Samples belonging to the same batch were prepared together, multiplexed and sequenced on a shared HiSeq lane. The paper's data handling went like this. MIGEC was used to process the raw barcoded reads, and molecular identifier groups with only a single read were discarded before consensus assembly and CDR3 extraction. Clonotype tables were post-analysed with VDJtools, and diversity was normalized by down-sampling all datasets to the smallest sample size. To correct batch-related cross-sample contamination, repertoire overlap clustering matched CDR3 amino acid sequences but not nucleotide sequences. Through fastp at Q25 and MiXCR, TCRdb rebuilt clones from the public reads, retaining in-frame beta chains. For every CDR3 protein sequence, its rows merge into one entry that carries the most common genes and DNA. The V and J calls shown here were made by TCRdb, not taken from the authors' results. Here the sample has 400,000 to 500,000 distinct CDR3 sequences; over 30% occur a single time. Around 8% of the sample is held by the ten biggest clonotypes.

To demonstrate the VDJtools post-analysis software, the study profiled TCR beta repertoires from the peripheral blood of 10 to 15 young patients with multiple sclerosis. The multiple sclerosis patients were children and adolescents ranging in age from 6 to 15 years. Recombination joined TRBV29-1 with TRBJ2-6; TRBD2 is possibly the D segment (5 matching bases). The sample was blood. The clonotype was recovered from a girl aged 2 to 10 with multiple sclerosis. The CDR3 in this case is CSWVGSRPVGANVLTF. DNA sequence: TGCAGCTGGGTGGGGAGCCGCCCTGTAGGGGCCAACGTCCTGACTTTC.